The rows below give T cell receptor beta chains drawn from one sample of a study of blood T cell repertoires in COVID-19. Sequencing used immunoSEQ multiplex PCR; TCRdb keeps in-frame clones, though not all of them. The data hold 100,000 to 150,000 clones, with about 91% observed a single time. The sequenced sample was peripheral blood. Every receptor here comes from a woman in her forties or fifties with active or convalescent COVID-19. Both conserved end residues are part of each CDR3. The D gene is left open where the match is weak. Rows give clone size only sometimes, using once, few, many, or a class for an expanded clone.

d_call | clone_size | j_call | v_call | cdr3_aa | cdr3_nt
TRBD2 | . | TRBJ2-3 | TRBV5-1 | CASSLEPSGSTDTQYF | TGCGCCAGCAGCTTGGAACCTAGCGGCAGCACAGATACGCAGTATTTT
. | . | TRBJ2-2 | TRBV19 | CASSSLAAYTGELFF | TGTGCCAGTAGTTCCTTAGCGGCTTACACCGGGGAGCTGTTTTTT
. | . | TRBJ2-7 | TRBV19 | CASSRPARGGSYEQYF | TGTGCCAGTAGTAGACCCGCCCGTGGAGGATCCTACGAGCAGTACTTC
TRBD1 | . | TRBJ1-1 | TRBV27 | CASSSGQGGFGAFF | TGTGCCAGCAGTTCGGGACAGGGAGGTTTCGGAGCTTTCTTT
. | . | TRBJ2-7 | TRBV7-3 | CASSPTEVSYEQYF | TGTGCCAGCAGCCCCACGGAGGTTTCCTACGAGCAGTACTTC
TRBD2 | few | TRBJ2-7 | TRBV7-3 | CASSLELAGTYEQYF | TGTGCCAGCAGCCTCGAACTAGCGGGTACCTACGAGCAGTACTTC
. | . | TRBJ2-5 | TRBV9 | CASSARTSGETQYF | TGTGCCAGCAGCGCTCGGACTTCAGGAGAGACCCAGTACTTC
. | . | TRBJ1-3 | TRBV13 | CASSRHLGHRPSGNTIYF | TGTGCCAGCAGCCGCCATTTGGGGCACAGGCCCTCTGGAAACACCATATATTTT
TRBD1 | . | TRBJ1-5 | TRBV6-5 | CASQGQPNQPQHF | TGTGCCAGCCAGGGACAGCCCAATCAGCCCCAGCATTTT
. | . | TRBJ2-3 | TRBV7-9 | CASSTGDRTTDTQYF | TGTGCCAGCAGCACGGGGGACCGAACCACAGATACGCAGTATTTT
TRBD1 | . | TRBJ1-1 | TRBV6-5 | CASSSTGANTEAFF | TGTGCCAGCAGTTCGACAGGGGCGAACACTGAAGCTTTCTTT
. | once | TRBJ1-3 | TRBV18 | CASSPPSGGAQVGNTIYF | TGTGCCAGCTCACCCCCCAGCGGGGGCGCCCAAGTCGGAAACACCATATATTTT
. | . | TRBJ2-2 | TRBV5-1 | CASSLGGTGELFF | TGCGCCAGCAGCTTGGGAGGTACCGGGGAGCTGTTTTTT
. | . | TRBJ1-6 | TRBV9 | CASSEQGFGNSPLHF | TGTGCCAGCAGCGAACAGGGCTTCGGAAATTCACCCCTCCACTTT
TRBD2 | . | TRBJ2-1 | TRBV24-1 | CATSDVSGRADEQFF | TGTGCCACCAGTGATGTTAGCGGGAGGGCCGATGAGCAGTTCTTC
TRBD2 | . | TRBJ2-3 | TRBV3-1/TRBV3-2 | CASSRKGLADTQYF | TGTGCCAGCAGCCGCAAGGGACTAGCAGATACGCAGTATTTT
TRBD2 | once | TRBJ2-2 | TRBV9 | CASSVRSGSGELFF | TGTGCCAGCAGCGTACGTAGCGGGAGCGGGGAGCTGTTTTTT
TRBD1 | . | TRBJ1-2 | TRBV7-3 | CASSQTTGVGYTF | TGTGCCAGCAGCCAAACGACAGGGGTTGGCTACACCTTC
TRBD1 | . | TRBJ2-2 | TRBV19 | CASSMWTGEGTGELFF | TGTGCCAGTAGTATGTGGACAGGGGAAGGCACCGGGGAGCTGTTTTTT
. | once | TRBJ1-2 | TRBV6-2/TRBV6-3 | CASSYLTASNYGYTF | TGTGCCAGCAGTTATCTTACAGCTTCTAACTATGGCTACACCTTC
. | few | TRBJ1-2 | TRBV6-5 | CASTVLPLNYGYTF | TGTGCCAGCACGGTACTCCCGCTCAACTATGGCTACACCTTC
TRBD1 | . | TRBJ1-1 | TRBV11-2 | CASSFDRVMNTEAFF | TGTGCCAGCAGCTTTGACAGGGTTATGAACACTGAAGCTTTCTTT
TRBD1 | . | TRBJ2-6 | TRBV3-1/TRBV3-2 | CASSHTGGAGANVLTF | TGTGCCAGCAGCCATACAGGGGGCGCTGGGGCCAACGTCCTGACTTTC
TRBD2 | once | TRBJ2-2 | TRBV6-5 | CASSIRLAGTGELFF | TGTGCCAGCAGCATAAGACTAGCGGGGACCGGGGAGCTGTTTTTT
. | few | TRBJ2-2 | TRBV4-1 | CATRGEGTGELFF | TGCGCAACCAGGGGTGAGGGCACCGGGGAGCTGTTTTTT
TRBD1 | . | TRBJ1-4 | TRBV9 | CASSVTGFNEKLFF | TGTGCCAGCAGCGTGACAGGGTTTAATGAAAAACTGTTTTTT
. | . | TRBJ2-5 | TRBV2 | CASSESVQETQYF | TGTGCCAGCAGTGAGTCTGTGCAAGAGACCCAGTACTTC
. | . | TRBJ1-2 | TRBV28 | CASREGAVGGYTF | TGTGCCAGCAGGGAGGGCGCGGTGGGCGGCTACACCTTC
. | . | TRBJ2-1 | TRBV28 | CASSLGGSYNEQFF | TGTGCCAGCAGTTTGGGCGGGTCCTACAATGAGCAGTTCTTC
TRBD2 | . | TRBJ2-1 | TRBV4-2 | CASSQALLGLAGVNEQFF | TGTGCCAGCAGCCAAGCTCTCCTAGGACTAGCGGGCGTCAATGAGCAGTTCTTC
. | . | TRBJ1-6 | TRBV18 | CASSPPPGLYSPLHF | TGTGCCAGCTCACCACCCCCAGGGTTGTATTCACCCCTCCACTTT
TRBD1 | . | TRBJ2-7 | TRBV9 | CASSTRQGAGEQYF | TGTGCCAGCAGCACCCGACAGGGGGCGGGCGAGCAGTACTTC
. | . | TRBJ1-5 | TRBV2 | CASSEARHQHF | TGTGCCAGCAGTGAAGCGCGACACCAGCATTTT
TRBD1 | . | TRBJ1-1 | TRBV6-6 | CASGGTGGLGAEAFF | TGTGCCAGCGGGGGGACAGGGGGCCTAGGGGCTGAAGCTTTCTTT
. | . | TRBJ2-7 | TRBV28 | CASSLYSRNVYEQYF | TGTGCCAGCAGTTTATATTCCAGGAACGTCTACGAGCAGTACTTC
. | . | TRBJ1-1 | TRBV7-2 | CASSLATAFMNTEAFF | TGTGCCAGCAGCTTAGCGACAGCTTTTATGAACACTGAAGCTTTCTTT
TRBD1 | once | TRBJ1-2 | TRBV9 | CASSPRTGKGYGYTF | TGTGCCAGCAGCCCCCGGACAGGGAAAGGCTATGGCTACACCTTC
. | . | TRBJ1-1 | TRBV5-1 | CASRPGADTEAFF | TGCGCCAGCCGACCAGGGGCCGACACTGAAGCTTTCTTT
TRBD1 | . | TRBJ2-1 | TRBV28 | CASSPTNGQGALPFLLNEQFF | TGTGCCAGCAGTCCCACAAATGGGCAGGGGGCGCTCCCTTTCCTTCTCAATGAGCAGTTCTTC
. | . | TRBJ2-6 | TRBV9 | CASSPQVFSGANVLTF | TGTGCCAGCAGCCCCCAGGTCTTTTCTGGGGCCAACGTCCTGACTTTC
. | few | TRBJ2-2 | TRBV14 | CASSLQVNTGELFF | TGTGCCAGCAGCCTACAGGTGAACACCGGGGAGCTGTTTTTT
. | once | TRBJ2-7 | TRBV21-1 | CASSNCGSGYEQYF | TGTGCCAGCAGCAACTGCGGGAGTGGTTACGAGCAGTACTTC
. | . | TRBJ1-1 | TRBV6-1 | CASSEKGTEAFF | TGTGCCAGCAGTGAAAAGGGGACTGAAGCTTTCTTT